Each of the 25 T cell receptor beta chains below was sequenced from the same sample in a study of T cell changes during pregnancy in multiple sclerosis. Only in-frame clones appear in the TCRdb table, and some are missing; sequencing was by immunoSEQ multiplex PCR. The table shows about 59,000 clones, with 92% occurring only once. The sample here was peripheral blood, taken in the second trimester of pregnancy. The receptors were gathered from a female donor in good health, enrolled as a control in a pregnancy study.

This clone was detected a few times. This sequence joins TRBV9 and TRBJ1-1; D remains unclear. The V gene's germline CDR1 is SGDLS and CDR2 YYNGEE. The CDR3 consists of 13 residues. V was cut by 0 bases and J by 3 bases, with 6 bases left in between. The CDR3 here is CASSVASYTEAFF. The CDR3 DNA is TGTGCCAGCAGCGTAGCTAGCTACACTGAAGCTTTCTTT.

This clone was seen once. V usage is TRBV29-1 and J usage is TRBJ1-1; D call uncertain. This CDR3 is built from 14 residues. Trimming removed 3 bases from V and 6 bases from J, with 17 bases in between. Germline V CDR1 and CDR2: SQVTM, ANQGSEA. CDR3 sequence (DNA): TGCAGCGTTGATTCCCCCCTGGGAGGAGCTGAAGCTTTCTTT. Translation: CSVDSPLGGAEAFF.

The chain employs TRBV5-1 and TRBJ1-1, with 10 bases fitting TRBD1. Germline CDR1 SGHRS, CDR2 YFSETQ. V dropped 3 bases and J dropped 0; count of bases not matched to a gene: 8. The CDR3 is 17 residues long. The CDR3 here is CASSSQGTGDMNTEAFF. Here the CDR3 DNA reads TGCGCCAGCAGCTCCCAAGGGACAGGGGACATGAACACTGAAGCTTTCTTT. The full variable domain, with the rest looked up from reference TRBV5-1 and TRBJ1-1, is KAGVTQTPRYLIKTRGQQVTLSCSPISGHRSVSWYQQTPGQGLQFLFEYFSETQRNKGNFPGRFSGRQFSNSRSEMNVSTLELGDSALYLCASSSQGTGDMNTEAFFGQGTRLTVV.

This clone was picked up one time. The chain couples TRBV18 to TRBJ2-1; tentatively, D is TRBD2 (6 bases). The CDR3 length is 14 residues. Trimming took off 3 bases at V and 6 bases at J, with 12 bases between the two ends. CDR1 and CDR2 from the germline V gene are KGHSH and LQKENI. Here the CDR3 reads CASSPPSGFNEQFF. Written as DNA, the CDR3 is TGTGCCAGCTCACCCCCGAGCGGGTTCAATGAGCAGTTCTTC.

The chain has TRBV7-8 and TRBJ2-2, with a possible D match to TRBD1 (6 bases). Per the germline V gene, CDR1 is SGHVS and CDR2 is FQNEAQ. CDR3 size: 15 residues. V was trimmed by 4 bases and J by 4 bases, leaving 13 bases between them. CDR3 loop: CASSSADSSTGELFF. CDR3 DNA: TGTGCCAGCAGCTCTGCGGACAGTAGCACCGGGGAGCTGTTTTTT.

The CDR3: CASSQPESTGGAGELFF. The CDR3 region has the DNA TGTGCCAGCAGCCAACCAGAGTCGACAGGGGGTGCCGGGGAGCTGTTTTTT. V is TRBV4-2 and J is TRBJ2-2, with TRBD1 identical over 9 bases. The length of the CDR3 is 17 residues. CDR1 and CDR2 (germline): LGHNA, YNFKEQ. Germline trimming cut 2 bases from V and 6 bases from J; bases unmatched to any gene: 10.

The V gene is TRBV6-5, the J gene TRBJ2-7; D unresolved. V lost 0 bases, J lost 6 bases, and 9 bases lay in between. Germline CDR1 MNHEY, CDR2 SVGAGI. The CDR3 totals 13 residues. CDR3 coding DNA: TGTGCCAGCAGTTACTCGTACCTACGCGAGCAGTACTTC. Its protein is CASSYSYLREQYF.

The chain uses TRBV19 and TRBJ1-1; D is unresolved. This CDR3 region has 14 residues. Germline V gives CDR1 LNHDA, CDR2 SQIVND (reference sequence). The V gene lost 6 bases and the J gene lost 1 base, with 12 bases spanning the gap. The CDR3 nucleotides are TGTGCCAGTAGGGCGGCTCCCTGGAACACTGAAGCTTTCTTT. Its protein product is CASRAAPWNTEAFF.

The chain links TRBV9 to TRBJ1-1; D ambiguous. The germline gives CDR1 SGDLS, CDR2 YYNGEE. Between the trimmed V and J ends, which lost 0 bases and 1 base, there was a span of 10 bases. The CDR3 runs to 15 residues. CDR3 region: CASSVAGGQNTEAFF. The CDR3 coding sequence is TGTGCCAGCAGCGTAGCGGGAGGGCAGAACACTGAAGCTTTCTTT.

The chain couples TRBV19 to TRBJ2-7; TRBD1 aligns across 8 bases. Germline-derived CDR1 and CDR2 are LNHDA and SQIVND (reference sequence). This CDR3 region has 15 residues. The V gene end was trimmed by 5 bases and the J gene end by 0 bases; junction bases not matched to a gene: 6. CDR3 loop: CASSPGTGPSYEQYF. In DNA form, the CDR3 reads TGTGCCAGTAGTCCAGGGACAGGCCCCTCCTACGAGCAGTACTTC.

The chain employs TRBV18 and TRBJ1-1, with TRBD1 as a possible D gene (5 bases). V dropped 6 bases and J dropped 7 bases, with 15 bases sitting between them. Per the germline V gene, CDR1 is KGHSH and CDR2 is LQKENI. The CDR3 covers 13 residues. The CDR3 sequence is CASSATGGDEAFF. CDR3 bases: TGTGCCAGCTCGGCAACAGGTGGGGATGAAGCTTTCTTT.

This chain uses TRBV28 with TRBJ2-5; the D gene is possibly TRBD1 (5 bases). With 8 bases removed from V and 5 bases from J, the gap between germline ends came to 15 bases. This CDR3 comprises 13 residues. Germline V gene data show CDR1 as MDHEN and CDR2 as SYDVKM. The CDR3 region is CASGLSGWETQYF. CDR3 nucleotides: TGTGCCAGCGGCCTCTCAGGGTGGGAGACCCAGTACTTC.

The chain is built from TRBV21-1 and TRBJ2-1; the table calls TRBD2, which could not be checked here. TRBV21-1 is shown as a pseudogene. This CDR3 is built from 16 residues. The CDR3 sequence: CASSKGPGLAREPEFF. The CDR3 DNA reads as TGTGCCAGCAGCAAAGGGCCGGGACTAGCCCGTGAACCAGAGTTCTTC.

The chain employs TRBV30 and TRBJ2-5; TRBD1 matches at 8 bases. The CDR3 loop spans 13 amino acids. The V gene end was trimmed by 4 bases and the J gene end by 5 bases; junction bases not matched to a gene: 6. The germline gives CDR1 GTSNPN, CDR2 SVGIG (reference sequence). This CDR3 reads CAWTRGRRETQYF. Here the CDR3 DNA reads TGTGCCTGGACCAGGGGGCGCCGGGAGACCCAGTACTTC.

This clone was seen only once. The chain combines TRBV21-1 with TRBJ1-3; the table's D call of TRBD1 was not tested on the DNA. TRBV21-1 is noted as a pseudogene. The CDR3 is 18 amino acids. DNA for the CDR3: TGTGCCAGCAGCAAATTTGGAGGAAACAGGGAACTGGGAAACACCATATATTTT. It encodes CASSKFGGNRELGNTIYF.

The chain couples TRBV27 to TRBJ2-6; D is perhaps TRBD2 (6 bases). The germline V gene has CDR1 MNHEY and CDR2 SMNVEV (reference sequence). V gave up 6 bases and J gave up 4 bases, with 25 bases separating them. The CDR3 runs 19 residues. In DNA form, the CDR3 reads TGTGCCAGCAGGACTGATGGGCTAGCGCAGGCCCGGGGGGCCAACGTCCTGACTTTC. Translated: CASRTDGLAQARGANVLTF.

The chain carries TRBV2 and TRBJ2-2, with D maybe TRBD2 (6 bases). Germline V gene lookup returns CDR1 SNHLY and CDR2 FYNNEI. The CDR3 has 16 amino acids. With 8 bases removed from V and 0 bases from J, the gap between germline ends came to 16 bases. CDR3 DNA: TGTGCCAGCTCCCGGAGCCGGACTACGAACACCGGGGAGCTGTTTTTT. It yields the protein CASSRSRTTNTGELFF.

This chain connects TRBV4-1 to TRBJ2-5, with 7 bases lining up with TRBD1. The length of the CDR3 is 15 residues. V was clipped by 2 bases and J by 5 bases; unmatched bases: 8. Germline V gene data show CDR1 as MGHRA and CDR2 as YSYEKL. The chain's CDR3 is CASSQIGGAVETQYF. The CDR3 DNA reads as TGCGCCAGCAGCCAAATAGGGGGCGCCGTGGAGACCCAGTACTTC.

The chain combines TRBV18 with TRBJ1-2, with TRBD1 matching over 7 bases. CDR1 KGHSH and CDR2 LQKENI come from the germline V gene. The J segment lost 0 bases and the V segment lost 0 bases, leaving 7 bases of the junction unmatched. This CDR3 region has 17 residues. The CDR3 nucleotides are TGTGCCAGCTCACCACCTAGCAGGGGGACCTCTAACTATGGCTACACCTTC. Its protein is CASSPPSRGTSNYGYTF.

The chain links TRBV19 to TRBJ1-5; TRBD1 aligns across 11 bases. V lost 5 bases to trimming and J lost 6 bases; unmatched junction nucleotides: 6. CDR1 is LNHDA and CDR2 is SQIVND in the germline V gene (reference sequence). CDR3 length: 15 amino acids. The CDR3 sequence: CASSAGQGVGQPQHF. The DNA of the CDR3 is TGTGCCAGTAGTGCGGGACAGGGGGTAGGTCAGCCCCAGCATTTT.

This chain connects TRBV28 to TRBJ1-1; no definite D call. Germline V gives CDR1 MDHEN, CDR2 SYDVKM. V lost 8 bases to trimming and J lost 1 base, with 20 bases between them. The CDR3 is made up of 16 amino acids. The CDR3 loop is CASWSSERAGNTEAFF. Written as DNA, the CDR3 is TGTGCCAGCTGGTCAAGCGAGAGGGCAGGGAACACTGAAGCTTTCTTT.

The V gene is TRBV5-1, the J gene TRBJ2-2, with 8 bases that match TRBD1. The CDR3 consists of 18 residues. V shed 1 base, J shed 1 base, and the junction held 9 bases outside the gene matches. The V gene's germline CDR1 is SGHRS and CDR2 YFSETQ. CDR3 in amino acids: CASSLPGQGTMNTGELFF. In nucleotides, the CDR3 is TGCGCCAGCAGCTTGCCAGGACAGGGAACTATGAACACCGGGGAGCTGTTTTTT.

The chain has TRBV6-5 and TRBJ1-2; TRBD1 matches 9 bases. The germline gives CDR1 MNHEY, CDR2 SVGAGI. V trimming: 6 bases; J trimming: 2 bases; junction bases outside the gene matches: 4. The CDR3 contains 14 residues. As DNA, the CDR3 is TGTGCCAGCAGGCGGGACAGGGAAAACTATGGCTACACCTTC. It translates to CASRRDRENYGYTF.

The chain links TRBV27 to TRBJ2-7, with 8 bases matching TRBD2. The CDR3 consists of 15 residues. Germline V CDR1 and CDR2: MNHEY, SMNVEV (reference sequence). V shed 4 bases, J shed 4 bases, and the junction held 9 bases outside the gene matches. Here the CDR3 reads CASSSPGTRRYEQYF. The CDR3, as DNA: TGTGCCAGCAGTTCTCCCGGGACTAGGAGGTACGAGCAGTACTTC.

The CDR3 DNA sequence: TGCAGCGTTGACAGTCAGGGTACGGATACGCAGTATTTT. The encoded protein is CSVDSQGTDTQYF. The chain is built from TRBV29-1 and TRBJ2-3; weak D call: TRBD1 (5 bases). There are 13 residues in the CDR3. V was pared by 3 bases and J by 6 bases, with 13 bases between. CDR1 and CDR2 (germline): SQVTM, ANQGSEA.